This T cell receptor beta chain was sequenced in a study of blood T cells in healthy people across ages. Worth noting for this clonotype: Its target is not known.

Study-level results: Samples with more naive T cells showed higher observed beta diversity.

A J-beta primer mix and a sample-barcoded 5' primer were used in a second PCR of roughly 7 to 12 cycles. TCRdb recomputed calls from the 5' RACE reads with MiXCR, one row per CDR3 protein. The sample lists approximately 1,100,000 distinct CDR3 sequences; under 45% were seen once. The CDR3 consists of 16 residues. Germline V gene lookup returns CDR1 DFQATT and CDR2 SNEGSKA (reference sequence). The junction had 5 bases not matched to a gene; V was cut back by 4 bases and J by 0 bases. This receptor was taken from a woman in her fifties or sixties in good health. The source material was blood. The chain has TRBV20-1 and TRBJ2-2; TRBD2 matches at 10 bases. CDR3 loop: CSAITSGAPNTGELFF. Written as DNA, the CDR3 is TGCAGTGCTATAACTAGCGGGGCCCCGAACACCGGGGAGCTGTTTTTT.